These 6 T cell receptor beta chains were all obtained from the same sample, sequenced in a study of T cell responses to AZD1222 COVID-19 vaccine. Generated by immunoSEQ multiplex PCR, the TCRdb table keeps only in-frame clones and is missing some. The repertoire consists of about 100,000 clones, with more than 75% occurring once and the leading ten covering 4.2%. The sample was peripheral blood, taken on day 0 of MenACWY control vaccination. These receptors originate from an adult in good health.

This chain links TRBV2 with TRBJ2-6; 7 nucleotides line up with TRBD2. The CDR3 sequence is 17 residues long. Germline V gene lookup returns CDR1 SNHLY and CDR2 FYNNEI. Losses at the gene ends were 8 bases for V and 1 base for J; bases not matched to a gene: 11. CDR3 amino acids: CASSLRRAGSGANVLTF. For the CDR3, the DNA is TGTGCCAGCTCCTTGAGGCGAGCGGGGTCTGGGGCCAACGTCCTGACTTTC. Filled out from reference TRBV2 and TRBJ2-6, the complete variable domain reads EPEVTQTPSHQVTQMGQEVILRCVPISNHLYFYWYRQILGQKVEFLVSFYNNEISEKSEIFDDQFSVERPDGSNFTLKIRSTKLEDSAMYFCASSLRRAGSGANVLTFGAGSRLTVL.

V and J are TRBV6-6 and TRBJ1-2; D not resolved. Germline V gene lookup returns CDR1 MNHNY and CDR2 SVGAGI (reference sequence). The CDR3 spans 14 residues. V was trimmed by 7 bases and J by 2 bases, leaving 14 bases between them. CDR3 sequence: CASTVGKGNYGYTF. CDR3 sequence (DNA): TGTGCCAGCACCGTTGGGAAGGGAAACTATGGCTACACCTTC.

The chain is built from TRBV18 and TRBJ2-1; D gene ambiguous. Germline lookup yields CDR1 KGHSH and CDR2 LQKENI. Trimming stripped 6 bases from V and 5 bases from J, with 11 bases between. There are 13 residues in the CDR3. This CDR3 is CASSRAPDNEQFF. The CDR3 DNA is TGTGCCAGCTCCCGCGCCCCGGACAATGAGCAGTTCTTC.

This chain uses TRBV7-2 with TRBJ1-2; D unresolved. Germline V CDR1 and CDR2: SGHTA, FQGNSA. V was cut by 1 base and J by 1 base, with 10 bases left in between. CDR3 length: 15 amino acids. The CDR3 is CASSLGSDFNYGYTF. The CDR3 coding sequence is TGTGCCAGCAGCTTAGGATCGGATTTTAACTATGGCTACACCTTC.

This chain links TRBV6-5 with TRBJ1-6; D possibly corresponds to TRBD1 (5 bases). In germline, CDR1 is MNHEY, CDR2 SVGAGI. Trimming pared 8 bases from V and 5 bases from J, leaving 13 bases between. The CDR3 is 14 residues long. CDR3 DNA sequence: TGTGCCAGCGTGAGGGACGGGGATAATTCACCCCTCCACTTT. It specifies CASVRDGDNSPLHF.

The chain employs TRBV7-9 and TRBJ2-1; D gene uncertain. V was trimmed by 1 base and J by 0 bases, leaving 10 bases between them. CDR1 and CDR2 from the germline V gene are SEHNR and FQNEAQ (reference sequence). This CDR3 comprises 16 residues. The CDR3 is CASSLDRDSSYNEQFF. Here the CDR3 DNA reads TGTGCCAGCAGCTTAGATCGAGATAGCTCCTACAATGAGCAGTTCTTC. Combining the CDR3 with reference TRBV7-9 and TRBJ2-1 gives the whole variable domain DTGVSQNPRHKITKRGQNVTFRCDPISEHNRLYWYRQTLGQGPEFLTYFQNEAQLEKSRLLSDRFSAERPKGSFSTLEIQRTEQGDSAMYLCASSLDRDSSYNEQFFGPGTRLTVL.